Described below is a single TCR beta chain sequence and its context. Its target is unknown. The junction shows a germline mismatch at one end, possibly a read error. This CDR3 spans 15 amino acids. The germline gives CDR1 MNHNS, CDR2 SASEGT. The data were taken from a study of tumor and adjacent non-tumor tissue in lung cancer. Across the study: Samples averaged about 4.3 million productive TCRbeta reads each.

General study points: In normal lung, the top 100 clones were significantly more dominant than in tumor. Tumor tissue had significantly higher TCR diversity than normal lung.

A modified ARM-PCR protocol with three rounds of nested PCR amplified TCRbeta. Via MiXCR, TCRdb re-called the multiplex PCR reads, giving one row per CDR3 protein. This sample yields about 67,000 distinct CDR3 sequences, of which 65% to 80% are seen a single time; less than 50% belongs to the top ten. RNA was extracted from bulk tissue without any cell sorting. This non-tumor lung sample came from over 3 cm beyond the tumor edge. This clonotype was sampled from a man in his 60s with non-small cell lung cancer. Sequencing input: distant non-tumor lung tissue. The chain carries TRBV6-1 and TRBJ2-3, with D tentatively TRBD2 (6 bases). DNA of the CDR3: TGTGCCAGTAGTGAGAGTGGCGGGGATACAGATACGCAGTATTTT. Translated, it gives CASSESGGDTDTQYF.